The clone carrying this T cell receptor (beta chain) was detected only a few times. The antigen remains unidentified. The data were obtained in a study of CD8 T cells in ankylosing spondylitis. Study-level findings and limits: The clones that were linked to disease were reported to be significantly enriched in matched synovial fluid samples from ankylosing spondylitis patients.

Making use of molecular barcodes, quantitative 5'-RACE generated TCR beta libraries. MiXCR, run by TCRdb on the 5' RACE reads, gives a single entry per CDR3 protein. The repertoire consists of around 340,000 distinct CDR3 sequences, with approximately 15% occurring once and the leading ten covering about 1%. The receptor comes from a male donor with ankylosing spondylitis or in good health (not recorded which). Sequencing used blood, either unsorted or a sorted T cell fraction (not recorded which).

CDR3: CASTSGGGYTF. For the CDR3, the DNA is TGTGCCAGCACCTCCGGGGGTGGCTACACCTTC. The chain is built from TRBV12-3 or TRBV12-4 and TRBJ1-2, with D possibly being TRBD1 (5 bases). Trimming left V 7 bases short and J 7 bases short, with 10 bases between. The CDR3 has 11 amino acids.